The 32 T cell receptor beta chains below come from one sample, sequenced in a study of T cells in Graves' hyperthyroidism and ophthalmopathy. Researchers amplified the TCR beta CDR3 regions from RNA transcripts. The HTBI primer set served for first-round RT-PCR of the TCR CDR3. TCRdb re-derived calls from the multiplex PCR reads in MiXCR, one entry per CDR3 protein. The sample lists 400,000 to 550,000 distinct CDR3 sequences, 13% to 15% occurring once. Sequencing used blood. Source of these receptors: a woman in her late teens or twenties with Graves' hyperthyroidism.

On this clonotype itself: The junction departs from germline at one end; a sequencing error may be responsible. This chain uses TRBV6-1 with TRBJ2-6, with 8 positions matching TRBD2. Germline V gives CDR1 MNHNS, CDR2 SASEGT. The length of the CDR3 is 12 residues. The CDR3 DNA reads as TGTGCCAGCAGTGAGTTGGCGGGAGGAGCTGACTTC. Amino acid sequence: CASSELAGGADF.

The chain couples TRBV27 to TRBJ1-5; D not certain. This CDR3 contains 16 residues. V was clipped by 0 bases and J by 7 bases, with 16 bases between them. Germline lookup yields CDR1 MNHEY and CDR2 SMNVEV (reference sequence). The CDR3 region is CASSLSAAPAGQPQHF. DNA of the CDR3: TGTGCCAGCAGTTTATCGGCGGCCCCTGCGGGGCAGCCCCAGCATTTT.

In this sample, this clonotype turned up many times. The rearrangement uses TRBV12-3 or TRBV12-4 and TRBJ1-2; 8 positions agree with TRBD1. The CDR3 contains 15 residues. V lost 6 bases and J lost 6; bases outside the gene matches: 12. The CDR3 DNA reads as TGTGCCAGCAGATCCCGGACAGGGACGGGGGATGGCTACACCTTC. Amino acid sequence: CASRSRTGTGDGYTF.

This clonotype has only a few counts. The gene calls are TRBV5-4 and TRBJ1-1, with D perhaps matching TRBD1 (5 bases). V lost 0 bases and J 1 base, leaving 10 bases between the germline ends. CDR3 size: 15 residues. CDR1 and CDR2 (germline): SGHNT, YYREEE (reference sequence). In DNA form, the CDR3 reads TGTGCCAGCAGCTTGGGGGGCTACAAGAACACTGAAGCTTTCTTT. It translates to CASSLGGYKNTEAFF.

There are a few counts of this clonotype. The J gene is TRBJ2-6, the V gene TRBV7-3; D call uncertain. Trimming took off 2 bases at V and 0 bases at J, with 11 bases between the two ends. The CDR3 runs to 17 residues. The germline gives CDR1 SGHTA, CDR2 FQGTGA. Here the CDR3 DNA reads TGTGCCAGCAGCTTATTAGATGGGGTCTCTGGGGCCAACGTCCTGACTTTC. Its protein is CASSLLDGVSGANVLTF.

This clonotype has only a few counts. V gene TRBV12-3 or TRBV12-4 combines with J gene TRBJ1-1; D is perhaps TRBD1 (5 bases). Trimming cost V 0 bases and J 0 bases, with 8 bases left between them. This CDR3 is built from 15 residues. The CDR3 nucleotides are TGTGCCAGCAGTTTAGCGGGGCACCTGAACACTGAAGCTTTCTTT. Protein: CASSLAGHLNTEAFF.

The chain has TRBV12-3 or TRBV12-4 and TRBJ1-1; D gene ambiguous. The CDR3 contains 13 residues. The ends were cut back, 3 bases at V and 5 bases at J, with 10 bases in the middle. The CDR3 DNA reads TGTGCCAGCAGTTTCGGACCTGAAACTGAAGCTTTCTTT. Residues: CASSFGPETEAFF.

This clonotype was seen many times. This sequence joins TRBV10-3 and TRBJ2-3; no clear D gene. Germline V CDR1 and CDR2: ENHRY, SYGVKD. This CDR3 is built from 12 residues. Trimming left V 4 bases short and J 5 bases short, with 7 bases between. The CDR3 coding sequence is TGTGCCATCAGTGGGCTGGGAGATACGCAGTATTTT. Protein product: CAISGLGDTQYF.

The chain has TRBV12-5 and TRBJ1-5, with a tentative D call TRBD1 (6 bases). The length of the CDR3 is 19 residues. Trimming pared 1 base from V and 7 bases from J, leaving 26 bases between. The V gene's germline CDR1 is LGHNT and CDR2 FRNRAP. This CDR3 reads CASGLAPRWGGGLFQPQHF. Here the CDR3 DNA reads TGTGCTAGTGGTTTGGCCCCCCGGTGGGGGGGGGGGCTTTTCCAGCCCCAGCATTTT.

V is TRBV27 and J is TRBJ2-1; 11 nucleotides align to TRBD2. This CDR3 has 17 amino acids. The germline CDR1 and CDR2 sequences are MNHEY and SMNVEV (reference sequence). The V and J ends lost 2 bases and 4 bases, in that order; junction bases with no gene match: 7. The CDR3 nucleotides read TGTGCCAGCAGTTTACTCTTAGCGGGAGGGGGGTACAATGAGCAGTTCTTC. As protein: CASSLLLAGGGYNEQFF.

This clonotype was detected many times. The J gene is TRBJ1-1, the V gene TRBV12-3 or TRBV12-4; D is undetermined. The CDR3 has 13 residues. Deletions cut 2 bases from V and 3 bases from J, with 7 bases between. The CDR3: CASSLKRDTEAFF. CDR3 sequence (DNA): TGTGCCAGCAGTTTAAAACGGGACACTGAAGCTTTCTTT.

Notes on this clonotype: Since a much larger clone is just one base distant, this may be a read error. The J gene is TRBJ2-5, the V gene TRBV25-1; 8 nucleotides line up with TRBD1. This CDR3 has 15 amino acids. V shed 5 bases and J 4 bases; nucleotides not matched to a gene: 9. Germline V gives CDR1 MGHDK, CDR2 SYGVNS. CDR3 sequence: CASSRGQGGRETQYF. CDR3 DNA sequence: TGTGCCAGCAGTAGAGGACAGGGAGGTCGAGAGACCCAGTACTTC.

This clonotype came up many times. The conserved closing phenylalanine or tryptophan is absent in this CDR3, likely reflecting a read error. The J gene is TRBJ1-1, the V gene TRBV11-2, with D unresolved. The V and J ends lost 4 bases and 0 bases respectively, with 9 bases between them. The CDR3 has 14 residues. CDR1 is SGHAT and CDR2 is FQNNGV in the germline V gene. In nucleotides, the CDR3 is TGTGCCAGCAGCTCCTGGGGTATGAACACTGAAGCTTTCCTT. It codes for CASSSWGMNTEAFL.

This chain connects TRBV7-6 to TRBJ2-2; possibly TRBD1 for D (5 bases). Germline CDR1 SGHVS, CDR2 FNYEAQ. The CDR3 is made up of 15 amino acids. The V end lost 2 bases, the J end lost 2 bases, and 9 bases lay between the germline ends. CDR3 DNA sequence: TGTGCCAGCAGCTTACCGACAGTAAACACCGGGGAGCTGTTTTTT. As protein: CASSLPTVNTGELFF.

This clonotype was seen at least ten times. In DNA form, the CDR3 reads TGTGCCAGCAGTCAAACGGGAGGGTACAATGAGCAGTTCTTC. It yields the protein CASSQTGGYNEQFF. The chain uses TRBV12-3 or TRBV12-4 and TRBJ2-1; 8 positions agree with TRBD2. J lost 4 bases, V lost 5 bases, and 4 bases had no gene match. This CDR3 contains 14 residues.

This clonotype was counted ten times or more. The chain links TRBV7-9 to TRBJ2-1; TRBD1 aligns across 7 bases. The CDR3 extends over 11 amino acids. Germline CDR1 is SEHNR and CDR2 is FQNEAQ (reference sequence). Germline trimming cut 8 bases from V and 14 bases from J; bases unmatched to any gene: 9. For the CDR3, the DNA is TGTGCCAGCTCAGGGGACAGTTTTGAGTTCTTC. Residues: CASSGDSFEFF.

The chain recombines TRBV6-1 with TRBJ2-5; D gene ambiguous. This CDR3 has 20 residues. CDR1 is MNHNS and CDR2 is SASEGT in the germline V gene. V was pared by 3 bases and J by 2 bases, with 28 bases between. The CDR3 loop is CASSEIGRLMSRSVQETQYF. The CDR3 coding sequence is TGTGCCAGCAGTGAGATCGGGCGCTTAATGTCCAGGAGCGTACAAGAGACCCAGTACTTC.

This clonotype occurred a few times. This chain connects TRBV27 to TRBJ2-2; possibly TRBD2 for D (5 bases). Per the germline V gene, CDR1 is MNHEY and CDR2 is SMNVEV (reference sequence). V lost 1 base to trimming and J lost 4 bases, with 10 bases between them. CDR3 length: 15 amino acids. CDR3 DNA: TGTGCCAGCAGTTTATTCCGGGGTTCCACCGGGGAGCTGTTTTTT. Translation gives CASSLFRGSTGELFF.

In its sample, this clonotype was seen many times. The chain is built from TRBV30 and TRBJ1-3, with 7 nucleotides matching TRBD1. Germline V gene sequence: CDR1 GTSNPN, CDR2 SVGIG (reference sequence). Germline trimming cut 5 bases from V and 3 bases from J; bases unmatched to any gene: 7. The CDR3 is 14 residues long. The CDR3: CAWSLGTDGNTIYF. In DNA, the CDR3 is TGTGCCTGGTCACTCGGGACAGATGGAAACACCATATATTTT.

There are many counts of this clonotype. The rearrangement joins TRBV18 to TRBJ2-2; the match to TRBD1 covers 10 bases. With V trimmed by 6 bases and J by 3 bases, 10 bases remained unmatched. The CDR3 runs 17 residues. Germline V CDR1 and CDR2: KGHSH, LQKENI. CDR3 in amino acids: CASSPLQGTGDTGELFF. CDR3 nucleotide sequence: TGTGCCAGCTCTCCCTTACAGGGGACAGGGGACACCGGGGAGCTGTTTTTT.

CDR3 in amino acids: CASSSLPPSGRASFF. The CDR3 bases are TGTGCCAGCAGCTCACTTCCCCCTAGCGGGAGGGCATCGTTCTTC. V gene TRBV7-8 combines with J gene TRBJ2-1; 12 bases map to TRBD2. The CDR3 contains 15 residues. From germline, CDR1 is SGHVS and CDR2 FQNEAQ. Trimming at V came to 4 bases and at J to 15 bases, leaving 13 bases not matched to a gene.

The chain has TRBV5-8 and TRBJ2-1; TRBD2 is a possible D gene (6 bases). Trimming removed 4 bases from V and 2 bases from J, with 13 bases in between. Germline CDR1 and CDR2: SGHTS and YDEGEE. The length of the CDR3 is 15 residues. CDR3 sequence: CASSRGGVPYNEQFF. CDR3 nucleotide sequence: TGTGCCAGCAGCCGCGGCGGGGTCCCCTACAATGAGCAGTTCTTC.

This clonotype has ten or more counts. The chain has TRBV27 and TRBJ1-4, with D unresolved. Germline CDR1 MNHEY, CDR2 SMNVEV (reference sequence). The germline V and J ends were trimmed by 5 bases and 0 bases, with 19 bases remaining between them. CDR3 length: 18 amino acids. This chain's CDR3 is CASSPNLGTGPTNEKLFF. Written as DNA, the CDR3 is TGTGCCAGCAGTCCAAACCTTGGCACCGGGCCAACTAATGAAAAACTGTTTTTT.

At least ten counts were recorded for this clonotype. This chain links TRBV19 with TRBJ2-2; possibly TRBD2 for D (6 bases). Trimming removed 4 bases from V and 0 bases from J, with 6 bases in between. This CDR3 contains 14 residues. Germline V gene lookup returns CDR1 LNHDA and CDR2 SQIVND (reference sequence). The CDR3 is CASSTSANTGELFF. In nucleotides, the CDR3 is TGTGCCAGTAGTACTAGCGCGAACACCGGGGAGCTGTTTTTT.

Ten or more counts support this clonotype. This chain links TRBV2 with TRBJ1-2; TRBD1 aligns across 11 bases. Losses at the gene ends were 8 bases for V and 4 bases for J; bases not matched to a gene: 6. The germline V gene encodes CDR1 SNHLY and CDR2 FYNNEI. This CDR3 is built from 14 residues. The CDR3 DNA reads TGTGCCAGCTGGGGACAGGGGGAACTCTATGGCTACACCTTC. Amino acid sequence: CASWGQGELYGYTF.

This clonotype was picked up a small number of times. V and J are TRBV15 and TRBJ2-3; tentatively, D is TRBD1 (6 bases). Trimming pared 4 bases from V and 1 base from J, leaving 9 bases between. This CDR3 is 14 amino acids long. Germline V gives CDR1 LNHNV, CDR2 YYDKDF (reference sequence). In DNA, the CDR3 is TGTGCCACCAGCAAGGGGGAGCGCACAGATACGCAGTATTTT. Amino acids: CATSKGERTDTQYF.

Ten or more counts support this clonotype. This chain connects TRBV12-3 or TRBV12-4 to TRBJ2-1; 9 nucleotides agree with TRBD2. This CDR3 region has 15 residues. The trim removed 8 bases at V and 7 bases at J, leaving 12 bases unmatched. The CDR3 DNA reads TGTGCCAGCGGGGTTCATAGCGGGAGAAGGAATGAGCAGTTCTTC. Translating gives CASGVHSGRRNEQFF.

V usage is TRBV7-2 and J usage is TRBJ1-3; 10 nucleotides agree with TRBD1. This CDR3 has 15 amino acids. V lost 5 bases, J lost 3 bases, and 4 bases stayed unmatched. The V gene's germline CDR1 is SGHTA and CDR2 FQGNSA. The CDR3 region has the DNA TGTGCCAGCAGCCCCGACAGGGGGCTTGGAAACACCATATATTTT. Protein product: CASSPDRGLGNTIYF.

This clonotype came up many times. The chain joins TRBV9 to TRBJ2-7; TRBD2 agrees at 10 bases. V was clipped by 3 bases and J by 2 bases; unmatched bases: 5. Germline V gives CDR1 SGDLS, CDR2 YYNGEE. This CDR3 has 15 residues. This CDR3 is CASSAGLAETYEQYF. The CDR3 DNA sequence: TGTGCCAGCAGCGCAGGACTAGCGGAAACCTACGAGCAGTACTTC.

This clonotype turned up a few times. The CDR3 DNA reads TGTGGGATCAGGGGGGGCGGCTGGACTGAAGCTTTCTTT. Translated: CGIRGGGWTEAFF. The rearrangement uses TRBV12-3 or TRBV12-4 and TRBJ1-1; 7 nucleotides line up with TRBD1. This CDR3 has 13 amino acids.

This clonotype was found many times. This chain links TRBV15 with TRBJ2-3; no firm D call. Trimming removed 1 base at V and 2 bases at J, with 7 bases between. The CDR3 sequence is 14 residues long. Germline CDR1 and CDR2: LNHNV and YYDKDF (reference sequence). CDR3 bases: TGTGCCACCAGCAGAGGGGCGCTCACAGATACGCAGTATTTT. It translates to CATSRGALTDTQYF.

The sample holds many counts of this clonotype. J is TRBJ2-7 and V is TRBV27, with 14 positions matching TRBD2. Germline V gene lookup returns CDR1 MNHEY and CDR2 SMNVEV (reference sequence). CDR3 length: 18 residues. The junction had 6 bases not matched to a gene; V was cut back by 2 bases and J by 0 bases. For the CDR3, the DNA is TGTGCCAGCAGTTTAACGGGACTAGCGGGAGACCCCTCCTACGAGCAGTACGTC. Residues: CASSLTGLAGDPSYEQYV.